This T cell receptor (beta chain) was sequenced in a study of cytomegalovirus exposure and HLA in healthy donors. Study-level background: Sequencing of 150 million to 200 million T cells in an earlier analysis found roughly 120 million unique TCR beta sequences. Approximately 80 million unique TCRs from HLA-typed donors were held in an early data release. The study's findings and limits: A later analysis linked a missense variant in DCLRE1C to the trimming of TCR beta V and J genes.

PCR primers comprised 60 Vbeta and 13 Jbeta primers. Assay used: immunoSEQ multiplex PCR; TCRdb lists only in-frame clones, some missing. The table shows some 150,000 clones, with around 81% occurring only once. The CDR3 spans 12 residues. Trimming stripped 9 bases from V and 4 bases from J, with 12 bases between. CDR1 LNHDA and CDR2 SQIVND come from the germline V gene (reference sequence). In the case of this clone: What it binds is not known.

The sequenced sample consisted of PBMCs. This clonotype was obtained from a male donor in good health and CMV-seronegative. This sequence joins TRBV19 and TRBJ2-5, with a weak D call TRBD1 (5 bases). CDR3 sequence: CASAFRGETQYF. CDR3 nucleotides: TGTGCCAGCGCTTTTAGGGGAGAGACCCAGTACTTC.